The 11 T cell receptor beta chains reported below all come from one sample, sequenced in a study of post-analysis software for immune sequencing data. Findings and limits, study-wide: Among 4 or 5 TRBV segments more frequent in patients than controls were TRBV5-6, TRBV5-1 and TRBV20-1.

Antigens of these TCRs are unknown. The TCR beta cDNA libraries contained unique molecular identifiers. TCRdb reanalysed the PCR reads using MiXCR and keeps one entry per CDR3 protein. The sample carries a few hundred thousand distinct CDR3 sequences, 36% recorded once. The sample consisted of blood. Receptor source: a girl aged 10-17 years with multiple sclerosis.

This clonotype was picked up a small number of times. A much larger clonotype is one base distant, so this may be a read error. The chain couples TRBV27 to TRBJ2-1, with a possible D match to TRBD1 (6 bases). The CDR3 contains 14 residues. Trimming left V 6 bases short and J 4 bases short, with 13 bases between. Germline lookup yields CDR1 MNHEY and CDR2 SMNVEV (reference sequence). The CDR3 region is CASRQGALYNEQFF. The CDR3 bases are TGTGCCAGCAGACAGGGAGCGCTTTACAATGAGCAGTTCTTC.

The rearrangement links TRBV9 to TRBJ1-1, with D tentatively TRBD1 (5 bases). With 0 bases removed from V and 7 bases from J, the gap between germline ends came to 7 bases. CDR1 and CDR2 (germline): SGDLS, YYNGEE. This CDR3 is built from 12 residues. The CDR3 DNA reads TGTGCCAGCAGCGTAGAAACAGGTGAAGCTTTCTTT. Amino acid sequence: CASSVETGEAFF. Full variable domain (outside the CDR3, taken from reference TRBV9 and TRBJ1-1): DSGVTQTPKHLITATGQRVTLRCSPRSGDLSVYWYQQSLDQGLQFLIQYYNGEERAKGNILERFSAQQFPDLHSELNLSSLELGDSALYFCASSVETGEAFFGQGTRLTVV.

The chain is built from TRBV5-1 and TRBJ1-2; TRBD1 matches at 10 bases. The CDR3 consists of 12 residues. Germline V gives CDR1 SGHRS, CDR2 YFSETQ. With 6 bases clipped from V and 10 bases from J, the junction kept 6 bases outside the gene matches. Here the CDR3 reads CASTGTGAVYTF. As DNA, the CDR3 is TGCGCCAGCACCGGGACAGGGGCAGTCTACACCTTC.

This clonotype was counted many times. The CDR3 nucleotides read TGTGCCAGCAGTTTATTGACACTCCAGGGCGATGGCTACACCTTC. It translates to CASSLLTLQGDGYTF. The chain links TRBV28 to TRBJ1-2; tentative D call: TRBD1 (5 bases). There are 15 residues in the CDR3. V lost 1 base and J lost 6, with 15 bases in between. Germline loops: CDR1 MDHEN, CDR2 SYDVKM.

About this clonotype itself: This could be a read error, since a much larger clone is one nucleotide away. The chain recombines TRBV4-1 with TRBJ2-5; D perhaps matches TRBD2 (5 bases). This CDR3 has 20 residues. Germline V gene sequence: CDR1 MGHRA, CDR2 YSYEKL. V lost 1 base, J lost 11 bases, and 35 bases lay in between. This CDR3 is CASSQAFLRARQLGDNEQYF. The CDR3 DNA follows: TGCGCCAGCAGCCAAGCCTTTTTGCGGGCGAGGCAGCTGGGTGACAATGAGCAGTACTTC.

This chain joins TRBV12-3 or TRBV12-4 and TRBJ2-1; TRBD2 agrees at 8 bases. The junction had 19 bases not matched to a gene; V was cut back by 6 bases and J by 0 bases. The CDR3 has 20 amino acids. The CDR3 region has the DNA TGTGCCAGCAGGCCAATAGCGGGATCTTCGACGGGAAGCTCCTACAATGAGCAGTTCTTC. This sequence encodes CASRPIAGSSTGSSYNEQFF.

This clonotype was detected many times. This rearrangement joins TRBV9 to TRBJ2-3; weak D call: TRBD1 (5 bases). The CDR3 spans 17 residues. V gave up 4 bases and J gave up 0 bases, with 18 bases separating them. In germline, CDR1 is SGDLS, CDR2 YYNGEE. This chain's CDR3 is CASSSKTEDTSTDTQYF. The CDR3 coding sequence is TGTGCCAGCAGCTCAAAGACAGAGGACACAAGCACAGATACGCAGTATTTT.

At least ten counts were recorded for this clonotype. This sequence joins TRBV7-3 and TRBJ1-1; no reliable D call. Trimming shortened V by 2 bases and J by 1 base, and 8 bases separated the two germline ends. The CDR3 length is 14 residues. Germline CDR1 is SGHTA and CDR2 is FQGTGA. The CDR3 is CASSLGTENTEAFF. The CDR3 DNA follows: TGTGCCAGCAGCTTAGGCACAGAGAACACTGAAGCTTTCTTT. Drawing the rest from reference TRBV7-3 and TRBJ1-1, the complete variable domain is GAGVSQTPSNKVTEKGKYVELRCDPISGHTALYWYRQSLGQGPEFLIYFQGTGAADDSGLPNDRFFAVRPEGSVSTLKIQRTERGDSAVYLCASSLGTENTEAFFGQGTRLTVV.

A few counts support this clonotype. This chain connects TRBV6-1 to TRBJ2-5, with 8 bases aligning to TRBD1. V shed 4 bases, J shed 5 bases, and the junction held 6 bases outside the gene matches. Looked up from germline, CDR1 is MNHNS and CDR2 is SASEGT. The CDR3 length is 14 residues. CDR3 region: CASSGGTGRETQYF. The CDR3 DNA reads TGTGCCAGCAGTGGAGGGACAGGTCGGGAGACCCAGTACTTC.

At least ten counts were recorded for this clonotype. The CDR3 spells CASSTVGGSTDTQYF. CDR3 DNA sequence: TGCGCCAGCAGCACGGTCGGAGGTAGCACAGATACGCAGTATTTT. V gene TRBV5-1 combines with J gene TRBJ2-3, with D tentatively TRBD2 (5 bases). CDR3 length equals 15 residues. V was clipped by 4 bases and J by 0 bases, with 12 bases between them. In germline, CDR1 is SGHRS, CDR2 YFSETQ. The whole variable domain, remainder taken from reference TRBV5-1 and TRBJ2-3, is KAGVTQTPRYLIKTRGQQVTLSCSPISGHRSVSWYQQTPGQGLQFLFEYFSETQRNKGNFPGRFSGRQFSNSRSEMNVSTLELGDSALYLCASSTVGGSTDTQYFGPGTRLTVL.

V usage is TRBV27 and J usage is TRBJ2-7; 8 bases line up with TRBD2. The germline V gene has CDR1 MNHEY and CDR2 SMNVEV (reference sequence). The junction had 10 bases not matched to a gene; V was cut back by 6 bases and J by 3 bases. This CDR3 has 15 amino acids. The chain's CDR3 is CASSVGRGADYEQYF. The CDR3 coding sequence is TGTGCCAGCAGCGTAGGGCGGGGGGCAGACTACGAGCAGTACTTC.